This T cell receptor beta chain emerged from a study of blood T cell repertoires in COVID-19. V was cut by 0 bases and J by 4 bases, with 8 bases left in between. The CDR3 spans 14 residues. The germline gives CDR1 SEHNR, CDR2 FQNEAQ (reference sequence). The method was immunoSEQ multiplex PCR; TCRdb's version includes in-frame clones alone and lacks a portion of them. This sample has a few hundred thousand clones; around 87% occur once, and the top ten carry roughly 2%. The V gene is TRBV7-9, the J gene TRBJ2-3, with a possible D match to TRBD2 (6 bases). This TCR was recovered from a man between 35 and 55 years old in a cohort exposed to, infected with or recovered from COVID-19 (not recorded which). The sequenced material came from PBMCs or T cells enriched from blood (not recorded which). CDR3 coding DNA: TGTGCCAGCAGCTTAGCTACTAGCTCAGATACGCAGTATTTT. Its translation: CASSLATSSDTQYF.